This TCR beta chain was identified during a study of T cells after yellow fever vaccination. Broader study findings: Most primary-vaccination clones recurred post-booster (about 96% CD4, 85% to 90% CD8).

CDR3 length equals 15 residues. Trimming cost V 3 bases and J 4 bases, with 17 bases left between them. The germline CDR1 and CDR2 sequences are DFQATT and SNEGSKA (reference sequence). In this sample, this clonotype turned up a few times. What it binds is not known. 5'RACE template switching added a universal primer site and UMIs to TCR cDNA. Using its own MiXCR run on the 5' RACE reads, TCRdb lists one record per CDR3 protein. The data show over 150,000 distinct CDR3 sequences, 6.2% seen once. The J gene is TRBJ2-3, the V gene TRBV20-1, with a possible D match to TRBD1 (6 bases). The sequenced sample was CD4+ T cells sorted from PBMCs, obtained on the day of the first yellow fever vaccination. The sequence was collected from a man aged 18 to 29 who received the YFV17D yellow fever vaccine. CDR3 loop: CSASFRDTFSDTQYF. The DNA for the CDR3 is TGCAGTGCTAGCTTCCGGGACACATTTTCAGATACGCAGTATTTT.